This is a list of T cell receptor beta chains from one sample in a study of CD8+CD57+ T cells in acquired aplastic anemia. Each CDR3 protein gets one entry after TCRdb re-called the reads with MiXCR. The sample includes 400,000 to 600,000 distinct CDR3 sequences, more than 25% of them seen just once. The sequenced sample was sorted CD4+, CD8+, or CD8+CD57+ T cells (not recorded which) from PBMCs. The source is a human donor with aplastic anemia. The CDR3 runs from the conserved cysteine through the conserved F or W. A D gene is named only where the DNA matches it firmly. The size field is filled for only some rows; it gives once, few, many or a size class.

j_call,clone_size,v_call,d_call,cdr3_nt,cdr3_aa
TRBJ2-7,-,TRBV6-5,-,TGTGCCAGCAGTTACATAGACCGTTCCTACGAGCAGTACTTC,CASSYIDRSYEQYF
TRBJ1-1,many,TRBV25-1,-,TGTGCCAGCAGGTTTAAAGCGAACACTGAAGCTTTCTTT,CASRFKANTEAFF
TRBJ2-7,few,TRBV20-1,-,TGCAGTGCTACCCGAGCAGGAGATAGATCCTACGAGCAGTACTTC,CSATRAGDRSYEQYF
TRBJ2-7,-,TRBV10-1,TRBD2,TGCGCCATCGGGACTACCTACGAGCAGTACTTC,CAIGTTYEQYF
TRBJ2-7,-,TRBV19,-,TGTGCCAGTAGTAAGGGGCAGACCTACGAGCAGTACTTC,CASSKGQTYEQYF
TRBJ2-6,few,TRBV7-8,-,TGTGCCATCCAGGGACAAAGCTCTGGGGCCAACGTCCTGACTTTC,CAIQGQSSGANVLTF
TRBJ1-2,many,TRBV7-2,TRBD1,TGTGCCAGCAGCTTAGCCGGGACAGCTAACTATGGCTACACCTTC,CASSLAGTANYGYTF
TRBJ2-3,-,TRBV20-1,TRBD1,TGCAGTGCTAGACGACAGGGGGCTTCAGGTACGCAGTATTTT,CSARRQGASGTQYF
TRBJ2-1,few,TRBV20-1,TRBD2,TGCAGTGCTAGGCAAAGCGGGGGGTGGGGTGAGCAGTTCTTC,CSARQSGGWGEQFF
TRBJ1-2,-,TRBV9,-,TGTGCCAGCAGCGTAGCGGGGAGCTACACCTTC,CASSVAGSYTF
TRBJ1-6,few,TRBV6-2/TRBV6-3,-,TGTGCCAGCAGGCCCTTCGGATCCATGGTTTCCAATTCACCCCTCCACTTT,CASRPFGSMVSNSPLHF
TRBJ2-1,-,TRBV11-1,-,TGTGCCAGCAGCCACCGACAGGCCAGCTCCTACAATGAGCAGTTCTTC,CASSHRQASSYNEQFF
TRBJ1-5,many,TRBV20-1,-,TGCAGTGCTAGTGAGGCCAGGGGTAATCAGCCCCAGCATTTT,CSASEARGNQPQHF
TRBJ1-3,once,TRBV29-1,-,TGCAGCGGTGGGTCGGGGCTGAACACCATATATTTT,CSGGSGLNTIYF
TRBJ2-2,many,TRBV19,-,TGTGCCAGTACAACATACCAGGGAAACACCGGGGAGCTGTTTTTT,CASTTYQGNTGELFF
TRBJ1-3,many,TRBV7-3,-,TGTGCCAGCAGCCCCCGGGCAGGGGCTGGAAACACCATATATTTT,CASSPRAGAGNTIYF
TRBJ2-7,few,TRBV3-1,-,TGTGCCAGCAGCCAAGCAGACGAGGTCTACGAGCAGTACTTC,CASSQADEVYEQYF
TRBJ2-7,many,TRBV2,-,TGTGCCAGCAGCCAAACTAGCTCTGAGCAGTACTTC,CASSQTSSEQYF
TRBJ1-2,many,TRBV15,-,TGTGCCACCAGCAGCCGACCGAATCCGACCTATGGCTACACCTTC,CATSSRPNPTYGYTF
TRBJ1-3,-,TRBV9,-,TGTGCCAGCAGTGAGACGAGCTCTGGAAACACCATATATTTT,CASSETSSGNTIYF
TRBJ2-7,-,TRBV28,TRBD2,TGTGCCAGCAGCCGACTAGCAGCCTACGAGCAGTACTTC,CASSRLAAYEQYF
TRBJ2-1,-,TRBV29-1,TRBD2,TGCAGCGTTGTGACTAGCGGGAGTGTCGACAATGAGCAGTTCTTC,CSVVTSGSVDNEQFF
TRBJ1-6,few,TRBV7-2,-,TGTGCCAGCTCACAGAGGGACCCTGGGAATTCACCCCTCCACTTT,CASSQRDPGNSPLHF
TRBJ1-3,many,TRBV7-9,-,TGTGCCAGCAGGGACAGTATCTCTGGAAACACCATATATTTT,CASRDSISGNTIYF
TRBJ1-5,many,TRBV2,-,TGTGCCAGCAGGCTACAGGGCAATCAGCCCCAGCATTTT,CASRLQGNQPQHF
TRBJ2-7,many,TRBV20-1,-,TGCAGTGCTAGTCAGGGGTTCGAGCAGTACTTC,CSASQGFEQYF
TRBJ2-2,many,TRBV20-1,TRBD1,TGCAGTGCCGGACAGGGGAACACCGGGGAGCTGTTTTTT,CSAGQGNTGELFF
TRBJ2-7,-,TRBV4-2,TRBD1,TGTGCCAGCATAATCCGACGGGACAGGAGCCGCTTTACTCCGCCCGAGCAGTACTTC,CASIIRRDRSRFTPPEQYF
TRBJ2-7,many,TRBV7-2,-,TGTGCCAGCAGCTTAGAGGGGAGCGGCTACGAGCAGTACTTC,CASSLEGSGYEQYF
TRBJ2-5,-,TRBV5-1,TRBD1,TGCGCCAGCAGCTTGGTGCCAGGGGGACAAGAGACCCAGTACTTC,CASSLVPGGQETQYF
TRBJ1-4,many,TRBV7-3,TRBD1,TGTGCCAGCAGCTTGACCGGGACAGCAAATGAAAAACTGTTTTTT,CASSLTGTANEKLFF
TRBJ1-1,-,TRBV7-9,-,TGTGCCAGCAGCTTAGTCCCAGGGACAGCTTTCTTT,CASSLVPGTAFF
TRBJ1-5,many,TRBV10-3,-,TGTGCCATCAGCCCGGATAGCAATCAGCCCCAGCATTTT,CAISPDSNQPQHF
TRBJ2-1,many,TRBV7-3,-,TGTGCCAGCAGCTTAATAGGGACCGAGCAGTTCTTC,CASSLIGTEQFF
TRBJ1-5,few,TRBV19,TRBD1,TGTGCCAGTGAGGACAGGGGGCGAGGAAATACTAATCAGCCCCAGCATTTT,CASEDRGRGNTNQPQHF
TRBJ1-1,few,TRBV7-3,TRBD1,TGTGCCAGCAGCTCTGGACAGGAATTGAGGACTGAAGCTTTCTTT,CASSSGQELRTEAFF
TRBJ2-7,-,TRBV10-3,-,TGTGCCATCAGTGAGTCTCGGTTCGGGAGAGTGGACAGAAAGAACGAGCAGTACTTC,CAISESRFGRVDRKNEQYF
TRBJ1-5,-,TRBV10-3,TRBD1,TGTGCCATCAGTGAGGGGATAGGGGGCACGATGCCCCAGCATTTT,CAISEGIGGTMPQHF
TRBJ1-2,-,TRBV5-6,-,TGTGCCAGCAGCTTGGTACCAGGGGCGAGCTATGGCTACACCTTC,CASSLVPGASYGYTF
TRBJ1-5,many,TRBV10-1,TRBD1,TGCGCCAGCAGGAGGAGGGACAGTTATAGCAATCAGCCCCAGCATTTT,CASRRRDSYSNQPQHF
TRBJ2-7,-,TRBV30,-,TGTGCCTGGAGTTCGACGGGGGGGGACAGGGAGCCCTACGAGCAGTACTTC,CAWSSTGGDREPYEQYF
TRBJ2-7,many,TRBV2,TRBD2,TGTGCCAGCATCGATACGGGAGGCGAGCAGTACTTC,CASIDTGGEQYF
TRBJ1-3,-,TRBV12-5,-,TGTGCTAGTGGTTCAAGCCGGGACGGGAAACTGATAGCTGGAAACACCATATATTTT,CASGSSRDGKLIAGNTIYF
TRBJ1-3,few,TRBV4-2,-,TGTGCCAGCAGCCAAGGACCTCTCACTGGAAACACCATATATTTT,CASSQGPLTGNTIYF
TRBJ2-1,few,TRBV7-8,-,TGTGCCAGCAGCAGGACAGCCGTACACAATGAGCAGTTCTTC,CASSRTAVHNEQFF
TRBJ1-4,many,TRBV19,-,TGTGCCAGTAAGGAAGGAGAAAAACTGTTTTTT,CASKEGEKLFF
TRBJ2-5,many,TRBV25-1,-,TGTGCCAGCAGTGAATGGGGTACGGGACCCGGGGAGACCCAGTACTTC,CASSEWGTGPGETQYF
TRBJ2-7,many,TRBV20-1,-,TGCAGTGCTAGGGGACCGAACTACGAGCAGTACTTC,CSARGPNYEQYF
TRBJ2-7,many,TRBV15,TRBD2,TGTGCCACCAGCAGAGCGTCAGGTGGGGCTAGCGGCTACGAGCAGTACTTC,CATSRASGGASGYEQYF
TRBJ2-7,few,TRBV10-3,-,TGTGCCGTCAGGGCAAATTGGGACGGTACCTACGAGCAGTACTTC,CAVRANWDGTYEQYF
TRBJ2-1,many,TRBV29-1,TRBD2,TGCAGCGTTCACGGGGGGTCCGGACAGTTCTTC,CSVHGGSGQFF
TRBJ1-5,-,TRBV25-1,-,TGTGCCAGCAGATTAAGCGGGGGGGAGAAGCCCCAGCATTTT,CASRLSGGEKPQHF